Sequencing of this T cell receptor (beta chain) was carried out in a study of T-cell reconstitution after alpha-beta-depleted transplantation in children. Unique molecular identifiers were incorporated when the TCRbeta library was constructed. One entry per CDR3 protein results from TCRdb running MiXCR on the PCR reads. This table holds hundreds of thousands of distinct CDR3 sequences, roughly 16% found once. A word on this clonotype: Its matching antigen is unknown.

General study points: Counts and diversity of T cells one year after transplant came mostly from newly produced T cells. The high TCRbeta diversity at day 60 in some patients came from surviving recipient T cells and thymic progenitors.

This clonotype was sampled from a male patient between 5 and 17 years old who had a stem cell transplant for acute lymphoblastic leukemia, so the T cells may come from the graft donor. The sequenced sample was PBMCs, mostly from graft donor cells, obtained 360 days after TCRalphabeta/CD19-depleted stem cell transplant.

CDR3 coding DNA: TGTGCCAGCAGCCGGCCGGTCACAGATACGCAGTATTTT. It encodes CASSRPVTDTQYF. V gene TRBV5-5 combines with J gene TRBJ2-3; no clear D gene. Germline assignment: CDR1 SGHKS and CDR2 YYEKEE (reference sequence). CDR3 length: 13 residues. With 4 bases removed from V and 2 bases from J, the gap between germline ends came to 8 bases.